This T cell receptor (beta chain) stems from a study of neoadjuvant anti-PD-1 for oral cavity cancer. Study-level information: Patients without progression received a fourth nivolumab dose around day 43, then surgical resection on days 50-56.

Study conclusions and caveats: Pretreatment Treg/Th17 ratio correlated inversely with post-treatment tumor clonality.

Time point given: after neoadjuvant nivolumab, at surgical resection. Sequenced by immunoSEQ multiplex PCR; TCRdb stores in-frame clones only, minus some. The sample holds about 1,400 clones; 50% to 75% are singletons and the top ten take approximately 15%. Germline-derived CDR1 and CDR2 are MNHEY and SVGAGI. This CDR3 spans 15 amino acids. With 6 bases clipped from V and 5 bases from J, the junction kept 6 bases outside the gene matches. In this sample, this clone turned up a few times. Its antigen is as yet unknown. This rearrangement joins TRBV6-5 to TRBJ2-1, with 11 bases matching TRBD2. The receptor's source is a person aged 35-79 years with oral cavity squamous cell carcinoma. Sequenced material: tumor tissue, taken after nivolumab (anti-PD-1) treatment. As DNA, the CDR3 is TGTGCCAGCAGCCTTACTAGCGGGAGTAACAATGAGCAGTTCTTC. It is translated as CASSLTSGSNNEQFF.